This TCR beta chain emerged from a study of Ad26.COV2.S vaccination and SARS-CoV-2 variants. Study at large: Administration of Ad26.COV2.S was intramuscular, either once or twice 56 days apart. Study-level findings and limits: Ad26.COV2.S recipients had broader spike-specific TCRs (P = 0.0014).

Treatment given: around 19 received Ad26.COV2.S at low or high dose, single or two shots; about five received placebo; per-sample allocation not given. Following the first vaccine or placebo injection, samples were taken on day 63. In Boston, the donor was an adult between 18-55 years of age. The CDR3 is made up of 12 amino acids. The germline V gene encodes CDR1 MDHEN and CDR2 SYDVKM. With 4 bases removed from V and 2 bases from J, the gap between germline ends came to 3 bases. The protocol was immunoSEQ multiplex PCR, while the TCRdb copy is restricted to in-frame clones and leaves out a portion. The sample contains about 480,000 clones, about 83% of which appear only once. As to this clone: Its antigen is unknown. This sample also contains other DNA sequences that code for the same CDR3.

This sequence joins TRBV28 and TRBJ1-5; no reliable D call. The sequencing used peripheral blood, collected in a trial of Ad26.COV2.S vaccine versus placebo. The TCR comes from a person aged 18-60 years who received the Ad26.COV2.S COVID-19 vaccine or a placebo. The CDR3 loop is CASSSGNQPQHF. CDR3 bases: TGTGCCAGCAGTTCTGGCAATCAGCCCCAGCATTTT. Full variable domain (outside the CDR3, taken from reference TRBV28 and TRBJ1-5): DVKVTQSSRYLVKRTGEKVFLECVQDMDHENMFWYRQDPGLGLRLIYFSYDVKMKEKGDIPEGYSVSREKKERFSLILESASTNQTSMYLCASSSGNQPQHFGDGTRLSIL.